The source of this TCR beta chain is a study of T cells in lung cancer brain metastases. Some clones are missing from TCRdb's copy, which holds only in-frame ones; the method was immunoSEQ multiplex PCR. The sample yields several hundred clones, 89% seen once. The ends were cut back, 4 bases at V and 1 base at J, with 8 bases in the middle. The CDR3 extends over 12 amino acids. Germline values: CDR1 SQVTM, CDR2 ANQGSEA. This TCR came from a woman younger than 45 with non-small cell lung cancer that had spread to the brain. The chain carries TRBV29-1 and TRBJ2-7; D not resolved. Input material: tumor tissue from a brain metastasis. This chain's CDR3 is CSVVASSYEQYF. The CDR3 coding sequence is TGCAGCGTTGTGGCCAGTTCCTACGAGCAGTACTTC.